Below are 5 T cell receptor beta chains sequenced from a single sample in a study of shared clonotypes between healthy human individuals. The table came from immunoSEQ multiplex PCR; TCRdb's copy has only in-frame clones and leaves some out. The sample lists more than 450,000 clones; less than 85% were seen once. The sample taken for sequencing was PBMCs. Receptors were obtained from a woman between 40 and 50 years old in good health. Some clones in this sample may be carry-over from other donors' samples.

A remark on this clone: Because the CDR3's place on the DNA is in doubt, the DNA is left out and the CDR3 is given as listed by TCRdb. This chain links TRBV18 with TRBJ2-7. 17 amino acids form the CDR3, both terminal residues included. CDR1 and CDR2 (germline): KGHSH, LQKENI. CDR3 sequence reads: CASSPTSGRTFEYEQYF.

This clone has only a few counts. The gene calls are TRBV29-1 and TRBJ1-1, with TRBD1 matching 9 bases. V was clipped by 6 bases and J by 5 bases; unmatched bases: 4. This CDR3 contains 12 residues. CDR1 is SQVTM, CDR2 ANQGSEA, per germline. The CDR3 coding sequence is TGCAGCGTGGGACAGGGTGCGACTGAAGCTTTCTTT. The encoded protein is CSVGQGATEAFF.

The chain uses TRBV7-2 and TRBJ2-5; TRBD2 agrees at 9 bases. Trimming took 3 bases from V and 2 from J; bases not matched to a gene: 1. The CDR3 runs to 14 residues. Per germline, CDR1 SGHTA and CDR2 FQGNSA. CDR3 region: CASSFTSGQETQYF. The CDR3, as DNA: TGTGCCAGCAGCTTTACTAGCGGGCAAGAGACCCAGTACTTC.

The CDR3 is CASSLEGQGYGGTDTQYF. CDR3 bases: TGCGCCAGCAGCTTGGAGGGACAGGGTTATGGCGGCACAGATACGCAGTATTTT. The V gene is TRBV5-1, the J gene TRBJ2-3, with TRBD1 identical over 9 bases. V was clipped by 0 bases and J by 1 base; unmatched bases: 9. Germline CDR1 SGHRS, CDR2 YFSETQ. CDR3 size: 18 residues.

This clone was counted once. V is TRBV7-8 and J is TRBJ2-2, with 11 bases identical to TRBD2. Germline assignment: CDR1 SGHVS and CDR2 FQNEAQ. V gave up 5 bases and J gave up 4 bases; unmatched junction bases: 6. CDR3 length: 16 residues. CDR3 in DNA: TGTGCCAGCAGCCCGTTAGCGGGAGGGGGCACCGGGGAGCTGTTTTTT. Its protein product is CASSPLAGGGTGELFF. Full variable domain (remainder filled in from reference TRBV7-8 and TRBJ2-2): GAGVSQSPRYKVAKRGQDVALRCDPISGHVSLFWYQQALGQGPEFLTYFQNEAQLDKSGLPSDRFFAERPEGSVSTLKIQRTQQEDSAVYLCASSPLAGGGTGELFFGEGSRLTVL.